The clone carrying this TCR beta chain was seen a few times. Its matching antigen is unknown. The data derive from a study of CD8+CD57+ T cells in acquired aplastic anemia. Turning to the study itself: The DNA of sorted CD4+ and CD8+ cells averaged roughly 3.2 ug. Findings and caveats of the study: Patients and controls shared approximately 28 CD8+ CDR3 sequences. The study found no significant CD8+ Simpson's diversity difference between patients and controls.

This CDR3 spans 15 amino acids. V lost 5 bases to trimming and J lost 4 bases; unmatched junction nucleotides: 4. The germline V gene has CDR1 MDHEN and CDR2 SYDVKM. The study profiled TCR beta VDJ and CDR3 using genomic DNA as template. Each CDR3 protein gets one entry after TCRdb re-called the reads with MiXCR. The sample carries roughly 300,000 distinct CDR3 sequences, 45% to 65% recorded once. The V gene is TRBV28, the J gene TRBJ2-1, with 11 nucleotides matching TRBD2. The sample consisted of sorted CD4+, CD8+, or CD8+CD57+ T cells (not recorded which) from PBMCs. The sequence came from a human donor with severe aplastic anemia or a healthy control (not recorded which). CDR3 loop: CASSLAGGRYNEQFF. The CDR3 nucleotides read TGTGCCAGCAGTCTAGCGGGGGGACGATACAATGAGCAGTTCTTC.